Each of the 20 T cell receptor beta chains below was sequenced from the same sample in a study of shared clonotypes between healthy human individuals (dated by TCRdb to 2020 to 2021). CD8 naive samples were obtained by positive selection for CCR7 among CD45RO-negative cells, yielding a CD45RA+CCR7+ population from which TemRA cells were excluded. Library construction relied on the immunoSEQ multiplex PCR assay. Drawn from immuneACCESS, this table holds only the in-frame rearrangements with V and J called that TCRdb kept. Clones are partly lost; checked studies trace under half to an unresolved V gene and leave the rest unexplained. Counted in this sample were about 700,000 clones; 92% of them appeared once. The ten largest make up roughly 24% of the sample. Sequenced material: naive CD8+ T cells sorted from blood. The sample's cell subset or site label is to be understood as: CD45RA+CCR7+. Receptors originate from a man younger than 45 in good health.

The J gene is TRBJ2-1, the V gene TRBV27; D may be TRBD1 (6 bases). This CDR3 is 13 amino acids long. Germline V gives CDR1 MNHEY, CDR2 SMNVEV (reference sequence). V shed 4 bases and J shed 10 bases, with 14 bases lying between them. The DNA of the CDR3 is TGTGCCAGCAGTTGGGGGCAGTATGGCGAGCAGTTCTTC. Amino acids: CASSWGQYGEQFF.

In regard to this clone: The same CDR3 also results from other DNA sequences found in this sample. The V call is TRBV27, the J call TRBJ1-5; no clear D gene. CDR1 is MNHEY and CDR2 is SMNVEV in the germline V gene (reference sequence). The CDR3 covers 13 residues. V was clipped by 4 bases and J by 4 bases, with 8 bases between them. CDR3 in amino acids: CASSSGRNQPQHF. As DNA, the CDR3 is TGTGCCAGCAGTTCAGGCAGGAATCAGCCCCAGCATTTT.

The J gene is TRBJ1-4, the V gene TRBV11-2; no firm D call. Germline V lookup: CDR1 SGHAT, CDR2 FQNNGV. Trimming cost V 5 bases and J 8 bases, with 15 bases left between them. This CDR3 contains 14 residues. The CDR3 loop reads CASSRGKIGEKLFF. DNA of the CDR3: TGTGCCAGCAGCCGCGGTAAAATCGGGGAAAAACTGTTTTTT.

The CDR3: CASGVPGSEQFF. CDR3 bases: TGTGCCAGCGGGGTTCCGGGAAGTGAGCAGTTCTTC. The rearrangement joins TRBV27 to TRBJ2-1, with TRBD2 as a possible D gene (5 bases). V shed 8 bases and J shed 9 bases, with 14 bases lying between them. The CDR3 is 12 amino acids. CDR1 and CDR2 from the germline V gene are MNHEY and SMNVEV (reference sequence).

J is TRBJ2-1 and V is TRBV18, with D maybe TRBD2 (6 bases). Germline loops: CDR1 KGHSH, CDR2 LQKENI. The CDR3 contains 19 residues. The germline V and J ends were trimmed by 3 bases and 4 bases, with 25 bases remaining between them. The CDR3 DNA sequence: TGTGCCAGCTCACCGGAAACTTCGTATCTAGCGAAACAATACAATGAGCAGTTCTTC. Translated, it gives CASSPETSYLAKQYNEQFF.

This rearrangement joins TRBV27 to TRBJ2-7; D ambiguous. Deletions cut 4 bases from V and 0 bases from J, with 10 bases between. The germline CDR1 and CDR2 sequences are MNHEY and SMNVEV (reference sequence). The CDR3 extends over 14 amino acids. Here the CDR3 reads CASSYGRNSYEQYF. For the CDR3, the DNA is TGTGCCAGCAGTTACGGACGGAACTCCTACGAGCAGTACTTC.

The chain combines TRBV7-8 with TRBJ2-7; 8 bases align to TRBD2. CDR1 and CDR2 from the germline V gene are SGHVS and FQNEAQ. J was trimmed by 2 bases and V by 1 base; bases with no gene match: 4. The CDR3 contains 15 residues. The CDR3 protein is CASSLGSGGPYEQYF. In nucleotides, the CDR3 is TGTGCCAGCAGCTTAGGCTCGGGAGGGCCCTACGAGCAGTACTTC.

V and J are TRBV30 and TRBJ1-1; weak D call: TRBD1 (5 bases). Germline CDR1 reads GTSNPN; CDR2 reads SVGIG (reference sequence). V lost 2 bases, J lost 4 bases, and 17 bases lay in between. This CDR3 comprises 15 residues. The CDR3 reads CAWSPPGQRGTEAFF. The CDR3 DNA is TGTGCCTGGAGTCCCCCAGGGCAGAGGGGCACTGAAGCTTTCTTT.

This sequence joins TRBV21-1 and TRBJ2-7; TRBD1, as called in the table, went unchecked against the DNA. TRBV21-1 represents a pseudogene. The CDR3 spans 19 residues. CDR3 sequence reads: CASSKAELGQGTSSYEQYF. The CDR3 bases are TGTGCCAGCAGCAAAGCCGAGCTAGGACAGGGAACTAGCTCCTACGAGCAGTACTTC.

V is TRBV6-1 and J is TRBJ1-4; 12 bases fit TRBD1. With V trimmed by 6 bases and J by 5 bases, 4 bases remained unmatched. The CDR3 has 15 residues. The V gene's germline CDR1 is MNHNS and CDR2 SASEGT. The CDR3 region has the DNA TGTGCCAGCAGGGGGACAGGGGGCATCAATGAAAAACTGTTTTTT. It codes for CASRGTGGINEKLFF.

V is TRBV7-2 and J is TRBJ2-2; TRBD2 matches at 14 bases. The CDR3 has 19 residues. Germline CDR1 reads SGHTA; CDR2 reads FQGNSA. V gave up 1 base and J gave up 8 bases; unmatched junction bases: 12. This chain's CDR3 is CASSLGGWAGLAGEGELFF. The CDR3 nucleotides read TGTGCCAGCAGCTTAGGCGGCTGGGCGGGACTAGCGGGAGAAGGGGAGCTGTTTTTT.

In this sample, this clone turned up once. V and J are TRBV27 and TRBJ1-1; tentative D call: TRBD1 (5 bases). With 0 bases removed from V and 2 bases from J, the gap between germline ends came to 13 bases. Germline lookup yields CDR1 MNHEY and CDR2 SMNVEV (reference sequence). This CDR3 is built from 16 residues. The CDR3 DNA follows: TGTGCCAGCAGTTTATCGGCAGGACGGACAAACACTGAAGCTTTCTTT. This translates into CASSLSAGRTNTEAFF.

The V gene is TRBV6-6, the J gene TRBJ2-7, with TRBD1 matching over 10 bases. CDR1 and CDR2 from the germline V gene are MNHNY and SVGAGI (reference sequence). The ends lost 7 bases at V and 5 bases at J; junction bases unmatched: 11. This CDR3 contains 15 residues. The CDR3 protein is CASTLWDRGPNEQYF. The CDR3 nucleotides are TGTGCCAGCACCTTGTGGGACAGGGGTCCCAACGAGCAGTACTTC.

This clone has a handful of counts. The chain uses TRBV19 and TRBJ1-5; D is undetermined. Germline V gene lookup returns CDR1 LNHDA and CDR2 SQIVND (reference sequence). The CDR3 consists of 16 residues. V gave up 4 bases and J gave up 2 bases, with 15 bases separating them. In DNA form, the CDR3 reads TGTGCCAGTAGTACCCAGAGAAGTGGAGGCAATCAGCCCCAGCATTTT. As protein: CASSTQRSGGNQPQHF.

This chain uses TRBV11-2 with TRBJ2-4; D could derive from TRBD1 or TRBD2 (5 bases each). The CDR3 length is 15 residues. CDR1 is SGHAT, CDR2 FQNNGV, per germline. Trimming removed 2 bases from V and 2 bases from J, with 10 bases in between. CDR3 sequence: CASSLWGWPKNIQYF. The DNA of the CDR3 is TGTGCCAGCAGCTTATGGGGGTGGCCCAAAAACATTCAGTACTTC. Full variable domain (missing parts from reference TRBV11-2 and TRBJ2-4): EAGVAQSPRYKIIEKRQSVAFWCNPISGHATLYWYQQILGQGPKLLIQFQNNGVVDDSQLPKDRFSAERLKGVDSTLKIQPAKLEDSAVYLCASSLWGWPKNIQYFGAGTRLSVL.

This clone was detected only a few times. The chain joins TRBV28 to TRBJ1-5; D gene unclear. The CDR3 has 13 residues. In germline, CDR1 is MDHEN, CDR2 SYDVKM. The V and J ends lost 6 bases and 1 base respectively, with 7 bases between them. The CDR3 is CASSPDSNQPQHF. The CDR3 bases are TGTGCCAGCAGCCCGGACAGCAATCAGCCCCAGCATTTT.

The chain joins TRBV9 to TRBJ2-1; 8 bases align to TRBD1. V shed 3 bases and J 6 bases; nucleotides not matched to a gene: 20. The V gene's germline CDR1 is SGDLS and CDR2 YYNGEE. CDR3 length: 19 amino acids. CDR3 loop: CASSEITRSWTGMFNEQFF. CDR3 bases: TGTGCCAGCAGCGAAATAACCCGTTCGTGGACAGGGATGTTCAATGAGCAGTTCTTC.

The chain employs TRBV4-2 and TRBJ1-1; perhaps TRBD1 as D (5 bases). Germline V CDR1 and CDR2: LGHNA, YNFKEQ. Between the trimmed V and J ends, which lost 4 bases and 5 bases, there was a span of 14 bases. The CDR3 consists of 14 residues. The CDR3 DNA follows: TGTGCCAGCAGCCCACCGGGGGGGTGGACTGAAGCTTTCTTT. Protein product: CASSPPGGWTEAFF.

This clone has only one observation. The V and J genes are TRBV29-1 and TRBJ2-7; the D gene could be TRBD1 or TRBD2 (5 bases each). The CDR3 extends over 18 amino acids. V lost 1 base and J lost 4, with 26 bases in between. Germline CDR1 is SQVTM and CDR2 is ANQGSEA. CDR3 nucleotide sequence: TGCAGCGTTGAAGGCATCAACCGGGGCGCTGACGGATTATACGAGCAGTACTTC. Residues: CSVEGINRGADGLYEQYF.

This clone was seen once. This chain links TRBV19 with TRBJ2-7; tentatively, D is TRBD1 (5 bases). Trimming left V 7 bases short and J 2 bases short, with 12 bases between. Germline CDR1 reads LNHDA; CDR2 reads SQIVND (reference sequence). The CDR3 sequence is 13 residues long. CDR3: CASKGLGPYEQYF. CDR3 bases: TGTGCCAGTAAGGGGTTGGGCCCCTACGAGCAGTACTTC.